This passage covers 17 T cell receptor beta chains from one sample sequenced in a study of blood T cells in healthy people across ages. A J-beta primer mix and a sample-barcoded 5' primer were used in a second PCR of roughly 6 to 12 cycles. TCRdb reanalysed the 5' RACE reads using MiXCR and keeps one entry per CDR3 protein. The table shows 850,000 to 1,300,000 distinct CDR3 sequences, with roughly 45% occurring only once. The sample was blood. The receptor set was obtained from a woman aged 55-69 years in good health.

The chain links TRBV2 to TRBJ1-4, with D possibly TRBD1 on 5 matching bases. The germline CDR1 and CDR2 sequences are SNHLY and FYNNEI. V was cut by 4 bases and J by 4 bases, with 13 bases left in between. This CDR3 region has 15 residues. This chain's CDR3 is CASSGLTEGNEKLFF. The CDR3 DNA reads TGTGCCAGCAGTGGACTGACAGAGGGTAATGAAAAACTGTTTTTT.

Concerning this clonotype: A read error may explain this, as a much larger clone is one base away. The chain links TRBV4-2 to TRBJ2-4, with 7 bases lining up with TRBD2. The DNA end is a closer match to TRBJ2-7, so the J assignment may be wrong. The germline V gene has CDR1 LGHNA and CDR2 YNFKEQ. The CDR3 totals 18 residues. The CDR3 loop is CASSQEGDSGSFSHEQYF. CDR3 DNA sequence: TGTGCCAGCAGCCAAGAAGGCGATAGCGGGTCCTTCTCCCACGAGCAGTACTTC.

The table lists this clonotype with a few counts. The chain links TRBV15 to TRBJ2-2, with no clear D. The CDR3 is 13 residues long. The germline V and J ends were trimmed by 1 base and 10 bases, with 10 bases remaining between them. Germline CDR1 LNHNV, CDR2 YYDKDF (reference sequence). In DNA form, the CDR3 reads TGTGCCACCAGCAGAGCAGCTGGCTCGGAGCTGTTTTTT. It is translated as CATSRAAGSELFF.

In this sample, this clonotype turned up a few times. The chain couples TRBV28 to TRBJ2-3; 10 bases are a match to TRBD2. V gave up 3 bases and J gave up 7 bases; unmatched junction bases: 7. The CDR3 is 15 residues long. CDR1 MDHEN and CDR2 SYDVKM come from the germline V gene. As DNA, the CDR3 is TGTGCCAGCAGTTTTCTAGCGGGAGCGAGAAATACGCAGTATTTT. Translated, it gives CASSFLAGARNTQYF.

At least ten counts were recorded for this clonotype. The chain carries TRBV29-1 and TRBJ2-1, with D hard to call. Trimming removed 6 bases at V and 5 bases at J, with 11 bases between. The germline gives CDR1 SQVTM, CDR2 ANQGSEA. This CDR3 spans 12 amino acids. The CDR3 is CSVGTTNNEQFF. DNA of the CDR3: TGCAGCGTAGGCACGACCAACAATGAGCAGTTCTTC.

At least ten counts were recorded for this clonotype. The chain links TRBV5-1 to TRBJ2-7; D unclear. The V end was cut by 4 bases, the J end by 2 bases, with 10 bases between. The CDR3 runs to 13 residues. Germline V lookup: CDR1 SGHRS, CDR2 YFSETQ. The chain's CDR3 is CASSRADAYEQYF. DNA for the CDR3: TGCGCCAGCAGCCGGGCAGATGCCTACGAGCAGTACTTC.

A remark on this clonotype: A read error may produce the germline difference seen at one junction end. V is TRBV4-1 and J is TRBJ2-7; D gene ambiguous. The CDR3 has 15 amino acids. Per germline, CDR1 MGHRA and CDR2 YSYEKL. In DNA form, the CDR3 reads TGCGCCAACAGCCCTCAATGGGGTCTACCCTACGAGCAGTACTTC. Its protein is CANSPQWGLPYEQYF.

This clonotype was picked up a small number of times. The CDR3 region is CASSLRGFDEQFF. CDR3 sequence (DNA): TGTGCCAGCAGCTTACGAGGTTTCGATGAGCAGTTCTTC. This chain joins TRBV13 and TRBJ2-1; no clear D. This CDR3 is built from 13 residues. Germline V gene lookup returns CDR1 PRHDT and CDR2 FYEKMQ (reference sequence). Trimming pared 2 bases from V and 8 bases from J, leaving 10 bases between.

The chain carries TRBV15 and TRBJ2-1; D unclear. V lost 7 bases and J 0 bases, leaving 16 bases between the germline ends. The CDR3 has 16 amino acids. Germline V gene lookup returns CDR1 LNHNV and CDR2 YYDKDF (reference sequence). CDR3 sequence reads: CATTDPKKGSYNEQFF. DNA for the CDR3: TGTGCCACCACCGACCCCAAAAAGGGCTCCTACAATGAGCAGTTCTTC.

The chain has TRBV15 and TRBJ2-1, with 9 bases aligning to TRBD2. The ends lost 5 bases at V and 5 bases at J; junction bases unmatched: 10. Germline values: CDR1 LNHNV, CDR2 YYDKDF (reference sequence). This CDR3 is 16 amino acids long. CDR3 in DNA: TGTGCCACCAGCCCAAGGCCGGGACTAGCCGACAATGAGCAGTTCTTC. Protein: CATSPRPGLADNEQFF.

The chain links TRBV28 to TRBJ2-1; 9 bases map to TRBD2. The germline CDR1 and CDR2 sequences are MDHEN and SYDVKM. The CDR3 totals 15 residues. V shed 6 bases and J 6 bases; nucleotides not matched to a gene: 9. The CDR3 loop reads CASRRGLAKVNEQFF. The CDR3 DNA reads as TGTGCCAGCAGGAGGGGACTAGCCAAGGTCAATGAGCAGTTCTTC.

J is TRBJ2-7 and V is TRBV15, with TRBD1 identical over 12 bases. J lost 7 bases, V lost 7 bases, and 11 bases had no gene match. Germline V gene lookup returns CDR1 LNHNV and CDR2 YYDKDF (reference sequence). The CDR3 is 15 residues long. CDR3 sequence: CATNNRDRGHNEQYF. The CDR3 bases are TGTGCCACCAACAACCGGGACAGGGGGCACAATGAGCAGTACTTC. The full variable domain, its missing parts supplied by reference TRBV15 and TRBJ2-7, is DAMVIQNPRYQVTQFGKPVTLSCSQTLNHNVMYWYQQKSSQAPKLLFHYYDKDFNNEADTPDNFQSRRPNTSFCFLDIRSPGLGDTAMYLCATNNRDRGHNEQYFGPGTRLTVT.

This chain uses TRBV20-1 with TRBJ2-5, with TRBD2 matching 8 bases. The tail of the sequence fits TRBJ2-7 better, so the J call may be wrong. The CDR3 length is 14 residues. Germline assignment: CDR1 DFQATT and CDR2 SNEGSKA (reference sequence). Written as DNA, the CDR3 is TGCAGTGCCTGGCCGCCTAGCGGGCCACACGAGCAGTACTTC. As protein: CSAWPPSGPHEQYF.

The rearrangement uses TRBV28 and TRBJ1-5; D is uncertain. Germline-derived CDR1 and CDR2 are MDHEN and SYDVKM. The germline V and J ends were trimmed by 8 bases and 12 bases, with 14 bases remaining between them. The CDR3 length is 11 residues. This CDR3 reads CASGPWQNQHF. DNA for the CDR3: TGTGCCAGCGGCCCATGGCAAAACCAGCATTTT.

The sample holds a few counts of this clonotype. The rearrangement uses TRBV5-1 and TRBJ2-7; unclear D gene. The CDR3 is 17 residues long. Looked up from germline, CDR1 is SGHRS and CDR2 is YFSETQ. V dropped 2 bases and J dropped 6 bases, with 24 bases sitting between them. The chain's CDR3 is CASSFYSDTLLPGEQYF. CDR3 coding DNA: TGCGCCAGCAGCTTTTATTCGGATACTCTCTTACCCGGCGAGCAGTACTTC. Filled out from reference TRBV5-1 and TRBJ2-7, the complete variable domain reads KAGVTQTPRYLIKTRGQQVTLSCSPISGHRSVSWYQQTPGQGLQFLFEYFSETQRNKGNFPGRFSGRQFSNSRSEMNVSTLELGDSALYLCASSFYSDTLLPGEQYFGPGTRLTVT.

CDR3: CASSLVVRVRGANVLTF. As DNA, the CDR3 is TGTGCCAGCAGCTTAGTAGTTAGGGTGAGGGGGGCCAACGTCCTGACTTTC. The gene calls are TRBV7-8 and TRBJ2-6; D is unresolved. Trimming took off 1 base at V and 4 bases at J, with 14 bases between the two ends. The CDR3 covers 17 residues. CDR1 and CDR2 (germline): SGHVS, FQNEAQ.

The table lists this clonotype with a few counts. The chain uses TRBV29-1 and TRBJ1-4, with 7 bases aligning to TRBD1. CDR1 SQVTM and CDR2 ANQGSEA come from the germline V gene. This CDR3 spans 15 amino acids. V lost 0 bases, J lost 7 bases, and 8 bases stayed unmatched. CDR3 sequence (DNA): TGCAGCGTTGAAGATCTGGCAGGGGGACGTGAAAAACTGTTTTTT. Amino acids: CSVEDLAGGREKLFF.